This T cell receptor (beta chain) originates from a study of T cells in Graves' hyperthyroidism and ophthalmopathy. Hyperthyroidism was newly diagnosed in patients aged 18 to 65 (duration under 2 months). CDR3 length: 16 residues. Germline assignment: CDR1 SGHTA and CDR2 FQGNSA. V lost 5 bases and J lost 6, with 17 bases in between. RNA transcripts gave rise to amplified TCR beta CDR3 regions. The HTBI set primed first-round TCR CDR3 RT-PCR. MiXCR was run by TCRdb on the multiplex PCR reads, yielding one entry per CDR3 protein. The sample lists hundreds of thousands of distinct CDR3 sequences; more than 30% were seen once.

The clonotype was recovered from a man younger than 35 with Graves' hyperthyroidism. The V call is TRBV7-2, the J call TRBJ1-6; D is undetermined. Sequences were obtained from blood. The CDR3 spells CASSPRRGRINSPLHF. CDR3 sequence (DNA): TGTGCCAGCAGCCCAAGAAGAGGGCGAATTAATTCACCCCTCCACTTT.